A selection of T cell receptor beta chains follows, all from one sample in a study of Ad26.COV2.S vaccination and SARS-CoV-2 variants. Sequencing was performed with immunoSEQ multiplex PCR; in TCRdb, only in-frame clones are kept and a portion is missing. Of roughly 350,000 clones listed, less than 90% are singletons. Material: peripheral blood, obtained in a trial of Ad26.COV2.S vaccine versus placebo. The source of these receptors is a person aged 18-65 years who received the Ad26.COV2.S COVID-19 vaccine or a placebo. Each CDR3 is given with its conserved first and last residue. A D gene is named only where the DNA matches it firmly. Clone size is shown for a subset of rows, as once, few, many or a class of expanded clone.

d_call,clone_size,j_call,v_call,cdr3_aa,cdr3_nt
TRBD1,-,TRBJ2-2,TRBV5-4,CASRDPGQGTNTGELFF,TGTGCCAGCAGAGACCCGGGACAGGGGACAAACACCGGGGAGCTGTTTTTT
TRBD1,once,TRBJ1-5,TRBV27,CASSLSGQGANYQPQHF,TGTGCCAGCAGTTTATCCGGCCAGGGGGCTAATTATCAGCCCCAGCATTTT
-,-,TRBJ2-7,TRBV6-5,CASGINSYEQYF,TGTGCCAGTGGGATCAACTCCTACGAGCAGTACTTC
TRBD1,-,TRBJ1-6,TRBV19,CASSTLTGSYNSPLHF,TGTGCCAGTAGTACCCTGACAGGGTCCTATAATTCACCCCTCCACTTT
-,-,TRBJ2-7,TRBV11-2,CASSLQTYEQYF,TGTGCCAGCAGCTTACAAACCTACGAGCAGTACTTC
-,-,TRBJ1-1,TRBV6-4,CASSPDGGGSEAFF,TGTGCCAGCAGTCCAGACGGGGGCGGCTCTGAAGCTTTCTTT
-,-,TRBJ2-7,TRBV7-2,CASSSQGRYEQYF,TGTGCCAGCAGCTCACAGGGTCGGTACGAGCAGTACTTC
TRBD1,-,TRBJ1-5,TRBV4-2,CASSQGTGGLPQHF,TGTGCCAGCAGCCAGGGGACAGGGGGGTTGCCCCAGCATTTT
-,-,TRBJ2-6,TRBV6-2/TRBV6-3,CASTPTSSGANVLTF,TGTGCCAGCACCCCAACTAGTTCTGGGGCCAACGTCCTGACTTTC
TRBD2,-,TRBJ2-7,TRBV9,CASSPRLVSSGAHYEQYF,TGTGCCAGCAGCCCGCGGCTGGTGTCTAGCGGGGCCCACTACGAGCAGTACTTC
TRBD1,-,TRBJ2-2,TRBV3-1/TRBV3-2,CASSNRDSYTGELFF,TGTGCCAGCAGCAACCGGGACAGCTACACCGGGGAGCTGTTTTTT
TRBD1,-,TRBJ2-3,TRBV5-6,CASSLDGQGITDTQYF,TGTGCCAGCAGCTTGGACGGACAGGGTATAACAGATACGCAGTATTTT
-,-,TRBJ2-7,TRBV7-2,CASSPRPQGSYEQYF,TGTGCCAGCAGCCCGCGGCCACAGGGATCCTACGAGCAGTACTTC
TRBD1,-,TRBJ1-2,TRBV4-2,CASSQDLGTVLLYGYTF,TGTGCCAGCAGCCAAGATCTCGGGACAGTTCTTTTATATGGCTACACCTTC